Included here is one T cell receptor (beta chain) sequence, with context. Its antigen is currently unknown. Repertoires were generated with immunoSEQ multiplex PCR, while TCRdb's copy carries only in-frame clones and drops some. The data show 100,000 to 110,000 clones, with around 87% seen just once and just over 4% held by the top ten. The record originates from a study of T cell responses to AZD1222 COVID-19 vaccine. Findings and caveats of the study: Among those given AZD1222, only six or seven were seropositive at baseline. Spike-wide vaccine-associated CD4 TCRs dominated at 160-218 and 743-854. Repertoires were obtained solely post-peak T cell response.

Material: peripheral blood, obtained on day 0 of MenACWY control vaccination. This clonotype was sampled from an adult in good health.

The CDR3 reads CASSEVMGGGETQYF. CDR3 in DNA: TGTGCCAGCAGTGAAGTAATGGGGGGTGGGGAGACCCAGTACTTC. This chain uses TRBV6-1 with TRBJ2-5; the D gene is possibly TRBD2 (6 bases). The CDR3 sequence is 15 residues long. The V end was cut by 1 base, the J end by 5 bases, with 14 bases between. The germline V gene encodes CDR1 MNHNS and CDR2 SASEGT.